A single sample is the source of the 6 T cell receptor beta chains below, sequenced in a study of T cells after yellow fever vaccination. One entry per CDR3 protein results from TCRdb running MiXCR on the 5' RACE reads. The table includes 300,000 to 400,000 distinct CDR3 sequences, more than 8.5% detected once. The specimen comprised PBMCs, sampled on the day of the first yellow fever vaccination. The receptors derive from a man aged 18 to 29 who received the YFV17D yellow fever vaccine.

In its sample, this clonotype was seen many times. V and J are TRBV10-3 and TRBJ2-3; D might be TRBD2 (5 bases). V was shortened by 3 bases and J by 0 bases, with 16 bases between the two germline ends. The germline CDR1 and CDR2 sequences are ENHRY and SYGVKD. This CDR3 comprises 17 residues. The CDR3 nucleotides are TGTGCCATCAGTGACCCTGGACTCAACCGCAGCACAGATACGCAGTATTTT. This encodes CAISDPGLNRSTDTQYF.

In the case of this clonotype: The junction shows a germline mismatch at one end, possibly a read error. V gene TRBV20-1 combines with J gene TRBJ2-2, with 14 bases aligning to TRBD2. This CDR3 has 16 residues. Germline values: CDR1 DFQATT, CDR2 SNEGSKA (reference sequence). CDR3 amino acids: CCARGLAGDNTGELFF. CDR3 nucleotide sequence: TGCTGTGCCCGGGGACTAGCGGGGGACAACACCGGGGAGCTGTTTTTT.

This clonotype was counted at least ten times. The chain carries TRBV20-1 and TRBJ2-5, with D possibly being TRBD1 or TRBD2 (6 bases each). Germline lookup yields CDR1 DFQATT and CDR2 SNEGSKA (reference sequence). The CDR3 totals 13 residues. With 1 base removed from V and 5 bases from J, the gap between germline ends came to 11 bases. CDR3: CSARVGGGETQYF. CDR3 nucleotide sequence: TGCAGTGCTAGAGTTGGAGGGGGGGAGACCCAGTACTTC.

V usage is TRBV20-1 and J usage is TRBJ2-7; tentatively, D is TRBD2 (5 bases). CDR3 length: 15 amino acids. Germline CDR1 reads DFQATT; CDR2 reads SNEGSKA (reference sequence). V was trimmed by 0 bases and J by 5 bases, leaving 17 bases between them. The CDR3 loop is CSARELGRENHEQYV. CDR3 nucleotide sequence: TGCAGTGCTAGAGAGTTGGGTAGGGAGAACCACGAGCAGTACGTC.

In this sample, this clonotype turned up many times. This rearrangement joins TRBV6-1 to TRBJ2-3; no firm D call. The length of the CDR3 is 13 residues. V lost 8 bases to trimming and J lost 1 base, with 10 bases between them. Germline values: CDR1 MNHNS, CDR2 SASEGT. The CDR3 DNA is TGTGCCAGCCTCCCAGCAGGCACAGATACGCAGTATTTT. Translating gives CASLPAGTDTQYF.

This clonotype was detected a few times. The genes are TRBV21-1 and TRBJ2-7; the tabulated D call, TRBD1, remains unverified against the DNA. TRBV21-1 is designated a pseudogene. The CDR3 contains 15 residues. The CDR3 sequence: CASSFGDRGQEEQYV. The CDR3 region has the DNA TGTGCCAGCAGCTTTGGGGACAGGGGGCAGGAAGAGCAGTACGTC.